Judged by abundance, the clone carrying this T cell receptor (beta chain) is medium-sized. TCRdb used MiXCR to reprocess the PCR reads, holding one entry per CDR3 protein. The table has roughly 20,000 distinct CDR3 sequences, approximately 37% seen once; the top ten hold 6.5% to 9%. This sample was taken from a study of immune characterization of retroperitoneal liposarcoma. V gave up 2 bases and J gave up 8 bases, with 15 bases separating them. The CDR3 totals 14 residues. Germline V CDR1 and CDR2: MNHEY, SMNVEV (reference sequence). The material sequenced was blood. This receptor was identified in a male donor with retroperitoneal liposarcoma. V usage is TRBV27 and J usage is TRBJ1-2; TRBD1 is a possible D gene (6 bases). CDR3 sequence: CASSLLTGKTGYTF. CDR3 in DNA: TGTGCCAGCAGTTTACTAACAGGGAAAACCGGCTACACCTTC.